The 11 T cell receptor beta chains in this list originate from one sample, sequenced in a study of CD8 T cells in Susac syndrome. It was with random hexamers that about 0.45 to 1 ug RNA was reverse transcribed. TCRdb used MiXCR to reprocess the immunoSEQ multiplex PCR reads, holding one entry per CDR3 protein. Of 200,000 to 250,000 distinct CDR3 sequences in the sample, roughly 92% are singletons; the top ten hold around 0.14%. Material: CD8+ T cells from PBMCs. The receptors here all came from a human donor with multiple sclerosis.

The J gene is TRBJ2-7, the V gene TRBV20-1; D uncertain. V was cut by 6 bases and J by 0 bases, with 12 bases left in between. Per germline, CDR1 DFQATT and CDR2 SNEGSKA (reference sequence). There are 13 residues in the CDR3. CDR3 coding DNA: TGCAGTGCCGCATCTGTTCTCTCCTACGAGCAGTACTTC. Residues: CSAASVLSYEQYF.

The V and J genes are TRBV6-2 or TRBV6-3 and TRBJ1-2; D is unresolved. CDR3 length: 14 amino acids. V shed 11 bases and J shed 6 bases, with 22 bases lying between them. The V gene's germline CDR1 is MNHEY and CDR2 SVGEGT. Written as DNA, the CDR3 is TGTGCCTCGACCCCCCACGGCCGATGGGATGGCTACACCTTC. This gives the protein CASTPHGRWDGYTF.

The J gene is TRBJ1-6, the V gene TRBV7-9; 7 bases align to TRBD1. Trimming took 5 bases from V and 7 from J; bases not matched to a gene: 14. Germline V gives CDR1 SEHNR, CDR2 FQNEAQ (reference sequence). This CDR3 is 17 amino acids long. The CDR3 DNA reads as TGTGCCAGCAGCCCTCGGGATGGGACAGCAAAAAATTCACCCCTCCACTTT. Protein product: CASSPRDGTAKNSPLHF.

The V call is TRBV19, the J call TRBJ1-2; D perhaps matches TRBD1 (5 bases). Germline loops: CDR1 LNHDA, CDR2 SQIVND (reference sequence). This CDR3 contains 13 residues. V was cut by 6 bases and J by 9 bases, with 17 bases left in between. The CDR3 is CASSPTAIGSYTF. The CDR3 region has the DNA TGTGCCAGTAGCCCGACAGCTATCGGGAGCTACACCTTC.

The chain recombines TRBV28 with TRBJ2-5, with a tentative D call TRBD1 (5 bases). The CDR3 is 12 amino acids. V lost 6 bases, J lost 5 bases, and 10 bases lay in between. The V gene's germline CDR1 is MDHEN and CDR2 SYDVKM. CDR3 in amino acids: CASSWGPETQYF. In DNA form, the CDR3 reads TGTGCCAGCAGCTGGGGCCCGGAGACCCAGTACTTC.

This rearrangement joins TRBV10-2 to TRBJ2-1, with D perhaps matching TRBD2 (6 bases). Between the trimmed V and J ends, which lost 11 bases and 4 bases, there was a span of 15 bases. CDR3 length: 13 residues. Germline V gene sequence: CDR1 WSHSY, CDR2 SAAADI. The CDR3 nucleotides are TGCGCCTCCTGGGGGGAAATGTACAATGAGCAGTTCTTC. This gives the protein CASWGEMYNEQFF.

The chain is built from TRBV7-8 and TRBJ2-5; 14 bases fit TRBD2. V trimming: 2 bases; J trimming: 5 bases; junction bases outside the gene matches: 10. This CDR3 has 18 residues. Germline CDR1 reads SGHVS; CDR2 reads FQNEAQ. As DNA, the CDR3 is TGTGCCAGCAGCTTATTCTGGACTAGCGGGAGGCCTTGGGAGACCCAGTACTTC. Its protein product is CASSLFWTSGRPWETQYF.

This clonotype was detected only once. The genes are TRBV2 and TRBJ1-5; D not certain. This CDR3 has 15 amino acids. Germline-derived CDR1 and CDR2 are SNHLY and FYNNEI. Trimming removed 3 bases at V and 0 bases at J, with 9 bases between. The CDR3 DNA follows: TGTGCCAGCAGTGACGGGCAGTATAGCAATCAGCCCCAGCATTTT. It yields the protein CASSDGQYSNQPQHF.

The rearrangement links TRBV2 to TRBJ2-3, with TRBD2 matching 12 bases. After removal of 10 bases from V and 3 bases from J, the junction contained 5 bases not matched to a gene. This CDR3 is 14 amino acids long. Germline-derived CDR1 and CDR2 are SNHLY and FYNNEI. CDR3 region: CAIAGTSGTDTQYF. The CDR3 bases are TGTGCCATCGCCGGGACTAGCGGGACAGATACGCAGTATTTT.

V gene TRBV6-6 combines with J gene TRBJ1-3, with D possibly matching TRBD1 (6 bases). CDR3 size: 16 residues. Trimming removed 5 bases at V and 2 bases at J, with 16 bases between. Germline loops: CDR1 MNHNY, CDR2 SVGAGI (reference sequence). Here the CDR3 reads CASSHRPGAAGNTIYF. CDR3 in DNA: TGTGCCAGCAGTCACCGCCCAGGGGCGGCTGGAAACACCATATATTTT.

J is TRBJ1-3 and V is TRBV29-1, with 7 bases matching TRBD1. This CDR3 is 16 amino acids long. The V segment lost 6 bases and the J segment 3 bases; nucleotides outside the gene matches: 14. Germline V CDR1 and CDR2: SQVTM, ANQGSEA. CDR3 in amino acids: CSVELKGAVSGNTIYF. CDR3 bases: TGCAGCGTGGAGCTAAAGGGGGCCGTAAGTGGAAACACCATATATTTT.